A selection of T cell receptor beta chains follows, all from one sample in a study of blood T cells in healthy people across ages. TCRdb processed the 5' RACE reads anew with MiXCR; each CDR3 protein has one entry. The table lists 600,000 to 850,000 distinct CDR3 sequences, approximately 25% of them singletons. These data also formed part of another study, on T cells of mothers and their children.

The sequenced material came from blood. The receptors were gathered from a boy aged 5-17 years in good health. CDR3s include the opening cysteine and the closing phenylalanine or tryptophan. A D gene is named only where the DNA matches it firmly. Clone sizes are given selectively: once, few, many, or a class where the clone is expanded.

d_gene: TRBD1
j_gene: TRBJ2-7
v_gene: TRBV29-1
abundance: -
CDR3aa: CSVAGPGQDKSYEQYF
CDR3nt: TGCAGCGTCGCCGGTCCGGGACAGGACAAATCCTACGAGCAGTACTTC

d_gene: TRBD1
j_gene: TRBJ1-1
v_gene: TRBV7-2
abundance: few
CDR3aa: CASSLRPGQGAVGTEAFF
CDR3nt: TGTGCCAGCAGCTTACGGCCGGGACAGGGGGCGGTCGGGACTGAAGCTTTCTTT

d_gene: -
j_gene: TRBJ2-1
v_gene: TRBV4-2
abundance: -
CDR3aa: CASSQEMLSQNEQFF
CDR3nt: TGTGCCAGCAGCCAAGAAATGCTCTCACAAAATGAGCAGTTCTTC

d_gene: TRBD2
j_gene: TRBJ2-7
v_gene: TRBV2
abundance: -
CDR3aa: CASSDDKLAGEVYEQYF
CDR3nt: TGTGCCAGCAGCGACGACAAACTAGCGGGAGAGGTCTACGAGCAGTACTTC

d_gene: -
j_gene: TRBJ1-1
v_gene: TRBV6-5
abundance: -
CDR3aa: CASSYSFGVRNTEAFF
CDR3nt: TGTGCCAGCAGTTACTCGTTTGGGGTACGGAACACTGAAGCTTTCTTT

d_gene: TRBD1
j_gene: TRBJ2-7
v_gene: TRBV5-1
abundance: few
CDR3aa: CASSLEGTGSGEQYF
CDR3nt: TGCGCCAGCAGCTTGGAGGGGACAGGGTCTGGCGAGCAGTACTTC

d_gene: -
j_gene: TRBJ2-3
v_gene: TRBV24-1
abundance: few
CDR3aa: CATSGFTDTQYF
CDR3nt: TGTGCCACCAGTGGCTTCACAGATACGCAGTATTTT

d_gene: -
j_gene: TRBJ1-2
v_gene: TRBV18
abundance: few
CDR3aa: CASSPGDGAYGYTF
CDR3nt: TGTGCCAGCTCACCAGGGGACGGGGCGTATGGCTACACCTTC

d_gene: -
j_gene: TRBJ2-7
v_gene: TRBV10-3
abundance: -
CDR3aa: CAINPGLDSYEQYF
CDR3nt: TGTGCCATCAATCCGGGTCTGGACTCCTACGAGCAGTACTTC

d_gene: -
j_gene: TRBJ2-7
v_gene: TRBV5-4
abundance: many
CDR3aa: CASSLGQSFSYEQYF
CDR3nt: TGTGCCAGCAGCTTGGGGCAGTCCTTCTCCTACGAGCAGTACTTC

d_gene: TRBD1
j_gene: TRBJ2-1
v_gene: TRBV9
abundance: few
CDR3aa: CASSEGGTGTEKQFF
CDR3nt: TGTGCCAGCAGCGAAGGGGGGACAGGGACGGAGAAGCAGTTCTTC

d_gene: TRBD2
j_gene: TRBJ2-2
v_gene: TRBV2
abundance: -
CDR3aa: CASSARLAGAHTGELFF
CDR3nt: TGTGCCAGCAGCGCCCGACTAGCGGGAGCCCACACCGGGGAGCTGTTTTTT

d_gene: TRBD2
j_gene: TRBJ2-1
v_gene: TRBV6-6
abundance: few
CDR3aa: CASLKGDSGANEQFF
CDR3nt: TGTGCCAGCCTCAAAGGCGACAGCGGGGCGAATGAGCAGTTCTTC

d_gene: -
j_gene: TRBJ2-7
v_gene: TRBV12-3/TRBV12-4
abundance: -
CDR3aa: CASSADNYEQYF
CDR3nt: TGTGCCAGCAGCGCCGATAACTACGAGCAGTACTTC

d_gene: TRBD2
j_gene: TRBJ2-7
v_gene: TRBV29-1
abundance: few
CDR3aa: CSVVGTSGYHEQYF
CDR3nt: TGCAGCGTGGTGGGGACTAGCGGTTACCACGAGCAGTACTTC

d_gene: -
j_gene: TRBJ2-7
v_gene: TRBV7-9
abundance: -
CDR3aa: CASSPEPQGSYEQYF
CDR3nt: TGTGCCAGCAGCCCCGAACCGCAGGGATCCTACGAGCAGTACTTC

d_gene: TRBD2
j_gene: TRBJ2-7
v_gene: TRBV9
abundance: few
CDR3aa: CASSVAGLGPYEQYF
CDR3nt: TGTGCCAGCAGCGTAGCTGGACTAGGTCCTTACGAGCAGTACTTC

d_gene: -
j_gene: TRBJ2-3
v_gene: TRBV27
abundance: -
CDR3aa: CASRTEGGTTYTDTQYF
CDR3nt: TGTGCCAGCAGAACCGAGGGGGGGACTACCTACACAGATACGCAGTATTTT